The clone carrying this TCR beta chain came up many times. No antigen is known for it. The data derive from a study of neurological immune-mediated disorders. TCRdb re-analysed the 5' RACE reads in MiXCR, keeping a single row per CDR3 protein. The table includes fewer than 30,000 distinct CDR3 sequences, over 6.5% detected once. Study observations and caveats: Expanded clones shared no identical CDR3 amino acid sequences across subjects, which suggested private TCR-beta repertoires in all groups.

After removal of 3 bases from V and 5 bases from J, the junction contained 8 bases not matched to a gene. Germline V gene data show CDR1 as DFQATT and CDR2 as SNEGSKA (reference sequence). CDR3 length: 14 residues. The chain combines TRBV20-1 with TRBJ2-7; 9 nucleotides match TRBD2. Sequenced material: PBMCs. The source is a woman in her thirties or forties in good health. The CDR3, as DNA: TGCAGTGCTAGTTTCGGGACTAGCCCCAACGAGCAGTACTTC. Protein sequence: CSASFGTSPNEQYF.